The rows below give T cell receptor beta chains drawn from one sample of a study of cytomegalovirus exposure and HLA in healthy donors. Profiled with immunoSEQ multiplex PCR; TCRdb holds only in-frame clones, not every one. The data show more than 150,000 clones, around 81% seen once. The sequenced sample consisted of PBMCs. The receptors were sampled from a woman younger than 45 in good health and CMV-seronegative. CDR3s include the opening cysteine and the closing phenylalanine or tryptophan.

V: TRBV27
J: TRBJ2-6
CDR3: CASTRSSGANGLTF

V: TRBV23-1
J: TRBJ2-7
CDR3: CASSQFFGQGDMAGGSYEQYF

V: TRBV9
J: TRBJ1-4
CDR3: CASSADRVGEKLFF

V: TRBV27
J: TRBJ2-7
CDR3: CASSLRLAAYEQYF

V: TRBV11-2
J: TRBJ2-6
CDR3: CASSLGSGANGLTF

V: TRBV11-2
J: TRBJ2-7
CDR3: CASSSSGVRTYEQYF

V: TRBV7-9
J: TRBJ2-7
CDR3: CASSLSGLGYEQYF

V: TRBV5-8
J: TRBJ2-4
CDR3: CASSWGTGTLLAKNIQYF

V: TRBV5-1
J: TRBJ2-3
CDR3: CASRTLAGGTDTQYF

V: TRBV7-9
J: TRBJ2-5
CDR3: CSSSFIETQYF

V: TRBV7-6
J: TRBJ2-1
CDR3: CASSRTGLYNEQFF

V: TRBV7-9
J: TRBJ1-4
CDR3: CASSLLGGAEKLFF

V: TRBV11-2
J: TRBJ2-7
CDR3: CASSFRGAYEQYF

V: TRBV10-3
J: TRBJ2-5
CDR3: CATSATGEETQYF

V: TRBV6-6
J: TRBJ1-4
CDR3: CASSSHSDNEKLFF

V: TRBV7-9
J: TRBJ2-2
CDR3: CASSPRRKTGALGTGELFF

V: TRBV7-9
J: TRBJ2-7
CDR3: CASSPATSGGSYEQYF

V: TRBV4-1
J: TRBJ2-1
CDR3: CASTQQGLNSYNEQFF

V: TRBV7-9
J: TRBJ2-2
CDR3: CASSGRTDTGELFF

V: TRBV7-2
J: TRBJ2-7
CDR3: CASSLDYRLEQYF

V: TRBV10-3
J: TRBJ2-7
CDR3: CAISESLGAGREQYF

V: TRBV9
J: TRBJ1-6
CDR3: CASSVGGGNSPLHF

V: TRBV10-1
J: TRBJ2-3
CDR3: CASSMVPGATDTQYF

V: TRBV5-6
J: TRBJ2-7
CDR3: CASSPEAPGFHEQYF

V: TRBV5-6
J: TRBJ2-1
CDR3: CASSLGGRYSYNEQFF

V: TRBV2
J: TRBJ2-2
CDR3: CASSVVGAGTGELFF

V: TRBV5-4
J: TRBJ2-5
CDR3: CASRPGGIKETQYF

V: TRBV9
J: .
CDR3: CASSLGGLGSYEQYF

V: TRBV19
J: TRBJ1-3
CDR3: CASTPTLSSGNTIYF

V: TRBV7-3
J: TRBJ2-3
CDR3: CASSSLAGAGRDTQYF

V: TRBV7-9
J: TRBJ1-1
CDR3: CAVPAEGVTDTEAFF

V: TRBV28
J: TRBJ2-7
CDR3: CASSYRVEQYF

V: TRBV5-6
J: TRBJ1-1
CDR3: CASSLVQGAAEAFF

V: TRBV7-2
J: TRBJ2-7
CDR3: CASSLEAGASYEQYF

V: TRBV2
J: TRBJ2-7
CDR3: CASSPVYEQYF

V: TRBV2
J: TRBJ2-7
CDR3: CASSSSGGDEQYF

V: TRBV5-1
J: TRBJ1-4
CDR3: CASSTDPGNEKLFF

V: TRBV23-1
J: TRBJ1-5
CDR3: CASQTVFNQPQHF

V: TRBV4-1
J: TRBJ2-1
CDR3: CASSQGTRGLTKFF

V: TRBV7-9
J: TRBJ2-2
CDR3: CASSPPTGPPGELFF

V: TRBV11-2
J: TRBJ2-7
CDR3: CASSLVLAGNYERYF

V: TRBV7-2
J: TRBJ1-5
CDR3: CASSFGTGGNQPQHF

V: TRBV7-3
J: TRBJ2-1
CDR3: CASSLNGVREIANEQFF

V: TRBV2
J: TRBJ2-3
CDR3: CASNGGATDTQYF

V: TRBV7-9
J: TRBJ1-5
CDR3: CSSSLGTGGGQPQHF